This T cell receptor (beta chain) is from a study of blood T cell repertoires in COVID-19. For the study at large: Both acute and convalescent COVID-19 samples were obtained from the United States, Italy and Spain.

Authors' methods: Quantification of nucleated cells was approximated via reference gene primer amplification. Assay used: immunoSEQ multiplex PCR; TCRdb lists only in-frame clones, some missing. V, J and clone size reflect that table, while D and trimming were determined from the DNA. The table has about 180,000 clones, 80% seen once; the top ten hold 5% to 8.5%. This clone was counted ten times or more. The length of the CDR3 is 12 residues. Germline V CDR1 and CDR2: SEHNR, FQNEAQ (reference sequence). J gave up 8 bases and V 7 bases, and 7 bases lay outside the gene matches. The rearrangement uses TRBV7-9 and TRBJ1-2, with 7 bases identical to TRBD1. Material: peripheral blood. This TCR derives from a man between 65 and 80 years old with active or convalescent COVID-19. This CDR3 is CASTRQGEGYTF. The CDR3 DNA is TGTGCCAGCACCCGACAGGGAGAAGGCTACACCTTC.